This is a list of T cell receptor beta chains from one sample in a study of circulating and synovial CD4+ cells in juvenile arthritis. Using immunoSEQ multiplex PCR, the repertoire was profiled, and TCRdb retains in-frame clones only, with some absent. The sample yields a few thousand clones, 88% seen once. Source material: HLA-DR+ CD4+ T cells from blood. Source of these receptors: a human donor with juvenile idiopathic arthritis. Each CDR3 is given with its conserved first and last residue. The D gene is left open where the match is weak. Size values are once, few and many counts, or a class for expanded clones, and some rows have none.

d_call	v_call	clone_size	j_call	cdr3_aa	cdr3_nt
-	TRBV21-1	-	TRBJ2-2	CASSTENGVCHPQKTGELFF	TGTGCCAGCAGCACGGAGAACGGGGTCTGTCATCCACAAAAAACCGGGGAGCTGTTTTTT
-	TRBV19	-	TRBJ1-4	CASRQRAGGGEKLFF	TGTGCCAGCCGGCAAAGGGCGGGAGGCGGTGAAAAACTGTTTTTT
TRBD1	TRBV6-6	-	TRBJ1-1	CASNLPGTGNTEAFF	TGTGCCAGCAACTTACCCGGGACAGGGAACACTGAAGCTTTCTTT
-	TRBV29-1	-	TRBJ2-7	CSVEGQEGTYEQYF	TGCAGCGTTGAAGGGCAGGAAGGTACCTACGAGCAGTACTTC
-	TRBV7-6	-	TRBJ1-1	CASSGYRAPEAFF	TGTGCCAGCAGCGGCTACAGGGCCCCTGAAGCTTTCTTT
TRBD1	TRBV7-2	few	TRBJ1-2	CASRIGASQGGDGYTF	TGTGCCAGCAGAATAGGGGCTTCTCAGGGGGGCGATGGCTACACCTTC
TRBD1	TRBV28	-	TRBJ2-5	CASSLEIRDRGRETQYF	TGTGCCAGCAGTTTAGAGATACGAGACAGGGGGCGAGAGACCCAGTACTTC
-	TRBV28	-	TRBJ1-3	CASSSTGIPAGNTIYF	TGTGCCAGCAGTTCAACAGGGATTCCAGCTGGAAACACCATATATTTT
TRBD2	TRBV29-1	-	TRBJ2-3	CSVRAGGTDTQYF	TGCAGCGTTAGAGCGGGAGGGACAGATACGCAGTATTTT
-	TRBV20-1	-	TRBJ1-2	CSASQGYTF	TGCAGTGCGAGTCAAGGCTACACCTTC
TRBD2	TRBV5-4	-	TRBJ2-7	CASSLVLAGAHEQYF	TGTGCCAGCAGCTTGGTTCTAGCGGGAGCTCATGAGCAGTACTTC
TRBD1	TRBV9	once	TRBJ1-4	CASSGRDRANEKLFF	TGTGCCAGCAGCGGCCGGGACAGGGCTAATGAAAAACTGTTTTTT
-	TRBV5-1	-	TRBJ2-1	CASSEGRRRTEQFF	TGCGCCAGCAGCGAAGGACGTCGGAGGACGGAGCAGTTCTTC
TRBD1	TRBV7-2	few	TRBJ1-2	CASSLRTGGNGYTF	TGTGCCAGCAGCTTAAGGACAGGGGGCAATGGCTACACCTTC
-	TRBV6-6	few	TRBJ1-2	CASSSPGWGYTF	TGTGCCAGCAGTTCCCCGGGATGGGGCTACACCTTC